This entry features one T cell receptor beta chain sequence. Its cognate antigen is unknown. The data belong to a study of CD8+ T cells in alopecia areata. The wider study: The study gave treated patients oral tofacitinib at 5 to 10 mg twice daily.

General study results and limits: Lesional scalp exceeded normal scalp in clonality, especially in alopecia totalis/universalis.

CDR1 is MNHEY and CDR2 is SMNVEV in the germline V gene (reference sequence). This CDR3 has 12 residues. V dropped 6 bases and J dropped 7 bases, with 12 bases sitting between them. Isolated RNA was reverse transcribed into cDNA used as the sequencing template. Assay used: immunoSEQ multiplex PCR; TCRdb lists only in-frame clones, some missing. The sample consists of 150,000 to 200,000 clones, around three fifths of them appearing once. The treatment is: oral pan-JAK inhibitor, 5-10 mg twice daily. Researchers took lesional scalp punch biopsies and peripheral blood from people who were alopecia areata patients.

Source: CD4+ T cells sorted from blood, taken at week 4, from a patient treated with tofacitinib. The V gene is TRBV27, the J gene TRBJ2-5; D not certain. The origin of this receptor is a human donor with alopecia areata. CDR3 region: CASRSQSSTQYF. The CDR3 DNA reads as TGTGCCAGCAGGTCACAGAGTTCGACCCAGTACTTC.